This T cell receptor (beta chain) was documented in a study of spatial heterogeneity in lung cancer. This clonotype has just a few counts. The antigen remains undetermined. This could be a read error, since a much larger clone is one nucleotide away. As for time point: sample taken at primary tumor resection. TCRdb fed the 5' RACE reads into MiXCR, producing one record per CDR3 protein. The repertoire holds approximately 9,600 distinct CDR3 sequences, with 5% to 6.5% as singletons. Trimming shortened V by 1 base and J by 3 bases, and 6 bases separated the two germline ends. Germline CDR1 reads SEHNR; CDR2 reads FQNEAQ (reference sequence). The length of the CDR3 is 13 residues. Overall study results and limits: How many expanded intratumoral alpha and beta TCRs were present tracked the tumor mutation count, which was a count of nonsynonymous mutations.

J is TRBJ1-1 and V is TRBV7-9; a weak D match, TRBD1 (6 bases). This sample comprised lung tumor tissue, obtained at surgery. This clonotype was obtained from a female donor with early-stage non-small cell lung cancer. CDR3 residues: CASSLEGDTEAFF. CDR3 in DNA: TGTGCCAGCAGCTTAGAGGGGGACACTGAAGCTTTCTTT.